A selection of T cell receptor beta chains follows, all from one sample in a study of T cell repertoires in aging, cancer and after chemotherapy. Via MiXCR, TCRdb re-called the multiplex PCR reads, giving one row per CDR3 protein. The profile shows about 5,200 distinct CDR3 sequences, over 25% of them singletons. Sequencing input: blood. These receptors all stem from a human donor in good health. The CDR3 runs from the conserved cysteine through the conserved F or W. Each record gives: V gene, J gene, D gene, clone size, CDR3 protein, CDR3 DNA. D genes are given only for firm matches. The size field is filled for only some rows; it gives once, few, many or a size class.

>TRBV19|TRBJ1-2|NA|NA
CASSIPRGDGYGYTF
TGTGCCAGTAGTATCCCCAGGGGTGATGGGTATGGCTACACCTTC
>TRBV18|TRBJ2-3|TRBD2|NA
CASSPRTSGFTDTQYF
TGTGCCAGCTCACCTAGGACTAGCGGGTTCACAGATACGCAGTATTTT
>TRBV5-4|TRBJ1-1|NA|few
CASSQGPLNTEAFF
TGTGCCAGCAGCCAAGGACCATTGAACACTGAAGCTTTCTTT
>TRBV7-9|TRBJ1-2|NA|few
CASSPIPGSYGYTF
TGTGCCAGCAGCCCCATTCCAGGGAGCTATGGCTACACCTTC
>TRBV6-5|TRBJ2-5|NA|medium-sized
CASSYAGGEETQYF
TGTGCCAGCAGCTACGCTGGCGGAGAAGAGACCCAGTACTTC
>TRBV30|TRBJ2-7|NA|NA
CAWSGDNGYEQYF
TGTGCCTGGAGCGGGGACAATGGGTACGAGCAGTACTTC
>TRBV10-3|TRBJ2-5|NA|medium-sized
CAISAEVGETQYF
TGTGCCATCAGTGCCGAGGTGGGGGAGACCCAGTACTTC
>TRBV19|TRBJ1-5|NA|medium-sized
CASSTDRINQPQHF
TGTGCCAGTAGTACGGACAGAATCAATCAGCCCCAGCATTTT
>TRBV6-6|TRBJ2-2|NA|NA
CASTTPRVGVNTGELFF
TGTGCCAGCACTACCCCACGTGTCGGGGTCAACACCGGGGAGCTGTTTTTT
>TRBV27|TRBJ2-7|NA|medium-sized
CASSFQTRDEQYF
TGTGCCAGCAGTTTCCAGACCAGGGACGAGCAGTACTTC
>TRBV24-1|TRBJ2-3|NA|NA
CATGGSIDTQYF
TGTGCCACCGGGGGGAGCATAGATACGCAGTATTTT
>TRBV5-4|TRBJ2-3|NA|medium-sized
CASSLEGTDTQYF
TGTGCCAGCAGCTTGGAAGGGACAGATACGCAGTATTTT
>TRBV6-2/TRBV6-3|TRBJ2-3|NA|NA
CASSYQSFVLTDSSTDTQYF
TGTGCCAGCAGTTACCAGAGTTTCGTTTTGACGGACTCTAGCACAGATACGCAGTATTTT
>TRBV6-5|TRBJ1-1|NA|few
CASSYLGPNTEAFF
TGTGCCAGCAGTTACCTGGGACCGAACACTGAAGCTTTCTTT
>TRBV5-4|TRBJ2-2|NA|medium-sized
CASSTDRNTGELFF
TGTGCCAGCAGCACGGACAGGAACACCGGGGAGCTGTTTTTT
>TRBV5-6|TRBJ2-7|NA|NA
CASSYLKGYEQYF
TGTGCCAGCAGCTACCTGAAGGGCTACGAGCAGTACTTC
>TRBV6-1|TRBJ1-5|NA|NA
CASSPRGAASNQPQHF
TGTGCCAGCAGTCCCCGGGGGGCAGCCAGCAATCAGCCCCAGCATTTT
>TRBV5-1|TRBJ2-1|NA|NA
CASSTQGFDNEQFF
TGCGCCAGCAGCACTCAAGGGTTCGACAATGAGCAGTTCTTC
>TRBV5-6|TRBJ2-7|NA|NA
CASSVRVWARPYERYF
TGTGCCAGCAGCGTCCGAGTGTGGGCCCGGCCCTACGAGCGGTACTTC
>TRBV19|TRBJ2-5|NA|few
CASSASRTQYF
TGTGCCAGTAGTGCCTCCAGGACCCAGTACTTC
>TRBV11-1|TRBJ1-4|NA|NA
CARSSRGGNEKLFF
TGTGCCAGAAGTTCGCGGGGGGGGAATGAAAAACTGTTTTTT
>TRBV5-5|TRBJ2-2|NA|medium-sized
CASSPPPPRTGELFF
TGTGCCAGCAGCCCCCCGCCACCGAGGACCGGGGAGCTGTTTTTT
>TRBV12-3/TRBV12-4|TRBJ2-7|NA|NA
CASSSGPTASTGELYF
TGTGCCAGCAGTTCGGGTCCGACAGCGTCCACCGGGGAGCTGTACTTC
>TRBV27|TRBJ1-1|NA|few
CASSLVAGVNTEAFF
TGTGCCAGCAGTTTAGTAGCAGGGGTGAACACTGAAGCTTTCTTT
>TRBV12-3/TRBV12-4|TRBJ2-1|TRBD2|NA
CASSWTSGAYNEQFF
TGTGCCAGCAGCTGGACTAGCGGAGCCTACAATGAGCAGTTCTTC